The 10 T cell receptor beta chains given below trace back to one sample, sequenced in a study of cytomegalovirus exposure and HLA in healthy donors. The data were produced by immunoSEQ multiplex PCR, yet TCRdb's version contains in-frame clones alone and is incomplete. The sample carries 60,000 to 85,000 clones, approximately 95% recorded once. Sequencing was done on a sample of PBMCs. The receptors come from a man aged 18-30 years in good health and CMV-seropositive.

V is TRBV5-1 and J is TRBJ1-1; 8 bases fit TRBD1. V was pared by 1 base and J by 1 base, with 3 bases of the junction left unmatched. The CDR3 totals 15 residues. The germline V gene encodes CDR1 SGHRS and CDR2 YFSETQ. The CDR3 region is CASSLPTGENTEAFF. DNA of the CDR3: TGCGCCAGCAGCTTGCCGACAGGGGAGAACACTGAAGCTTTCTTT.

J is TRBJ2-7 and V is TRBV7-2; no definite D call. There are 15 residues in the CDR3. The V end lost 5 bases, the J end lost 0 bases, and 14 bases lay between the germline ends. Germline CDR1 reads SGHTA; CDR2 reads FQGNSA. CDR3: CASSPPGGSSYEQYF. The CDR3 nucleotides read TGTGCCAGCAGCCCCCCTGGCGGTAGCTCCTACGAGCAGTACTTC.

The chain couples TRBV28 to TRBJ1-2; D is unresolved. The length of the CDR3 is 15 residues. CDR1 is MDHEN and CDR2 is SYDVKM in the germline V gene. The CDR3 bases are TGTGTTGCTGCCAGCGTACCTGTGGACTTGCCGGGCTACACCTTC. It yields the protein CVAASVPVDLPGYTF.

The J gene is TRBJ2-7, the V gene TRBV10-1; D remains unclear. The CDR3 is 13 amino acids. Germline loops: CDR1 WNHNN, CDR2 SYGVQD (reference sequence). Trimming cost V 3 bases and J 0 bases, with 6 bases left between them. The CDR3 DNA reads TGCGCCAGCAGTGAACACAGCTCCTACGAGCAGTACTTC. Translating it yields CASSEHSSYEQYF.

This chain links TRBV27 with TRBJ2-3, with TRBD1 identical over 11 bases. V shed 6 bases and J 6 bases; nucleotides not matched to a gene: 8. The CDR3 is made up of 15 amino acids. CDR1 and CDR2 from the germline V gene are MNHEY and SMNVEV (reference sequence). In DNA form, the CDR3 reads TGTGCCAGCAGATCAGGACAGGGGGCGCCGGATACGCAGTATTTT. Translated: CASRSGQGAPDTQYF.

The J gene is TRBJ1-2, the V gene TRBV15, with 7 bases fitting TRBD1. V was pared by 0 bases and J by 8 bases, with 6 bases of the junction left unmatched. CDR1 is LNHNV, CDR2 YYDKDF, per germline (reference sequence). There are 14 residues in the CDR3. The CDR3 spells CATSRDGQAPGYTF. CDR3 coding DNA: TGTGCCACCAGCAGAGATGGACAGGCCCCCGGCTACACCTTC. Full variable domain (outside the CDR3, taken from reference TRBV15 and TRBJ1-2): DAMVIQNPRYQVTQFGKPVTLSCSQTLNHNVMYWYQQKSSQAPKLLFHYYDKDFNNEADTPDNFQSRRPNTSFCFLDIRSPGLGDTAMYLCATSRDGQAPGYTFGSGTRLTVV.

The rearrangement uses TRBV6-4 and TRBJ2-3; D may be TRBD2 (5 bases). This CDR3 is built from 13 residues. Trimming cost V 5 bases and J 4 bases, with 10 bases left between them. Looked up from germline, CDR1 is MRHNA and CDR2 is SNTAGT. CDR3 in DNA: TGTGCCAGCAGTCCGAGGGCCTCAGATACGCAGTATTTT. It translates to CASSPRASDTQYF.

This clone has just one count. The rearrangement uses TRBV5-1 and TRBJ2-3; D may be TRBD2 (6 bases). Trimming removed 4 bases at V and 3 bases at J, with 9 bases between. CDR3 size: 13 residues. The germline V gene has CDR1 SGHRS and CDR2 YFSETQ. The CDR3: CASSRSGTDTQYF. The CDR3 DNA reads TGCGCCAGCAGCCGAAGCGGGACAGATACGCAGTATTTT.

The chain couples TRBV7-6 to TRBJ2-1; D gene ambiguous. The germline gives CDR1 SGHVS, CDR2 FNYEAQ. CDR3 length equals 14 residues. V dropped 0 bases and J dropped 5 bases, with 8 bases sitting between them. The CDR3 nucleotides read TGTGCCAGCAGCTTAGCGTCCGCGGACAATGAGCAGTTCTTC. This encodes CASSLASADNEQFF.

The chain's CDR3 is CAISELGQGASEQYF. The DNA for the CDR3 is TGTGCCATCAGTGAGTTAGGACAGGGGGCGAGCGAGCAGTACTTC. The rearrangement joins TRBV10-3 to TRBJ2-7, with 11 bases matching TRBD1. This CDR3 contains 15 residues. Losses at the gene ends were 1 base for V and 6 bases for J; bases not matched to a gene: 5. CDR1 is ENHRY and CDR2 is SYGVKD in the germline V gene.